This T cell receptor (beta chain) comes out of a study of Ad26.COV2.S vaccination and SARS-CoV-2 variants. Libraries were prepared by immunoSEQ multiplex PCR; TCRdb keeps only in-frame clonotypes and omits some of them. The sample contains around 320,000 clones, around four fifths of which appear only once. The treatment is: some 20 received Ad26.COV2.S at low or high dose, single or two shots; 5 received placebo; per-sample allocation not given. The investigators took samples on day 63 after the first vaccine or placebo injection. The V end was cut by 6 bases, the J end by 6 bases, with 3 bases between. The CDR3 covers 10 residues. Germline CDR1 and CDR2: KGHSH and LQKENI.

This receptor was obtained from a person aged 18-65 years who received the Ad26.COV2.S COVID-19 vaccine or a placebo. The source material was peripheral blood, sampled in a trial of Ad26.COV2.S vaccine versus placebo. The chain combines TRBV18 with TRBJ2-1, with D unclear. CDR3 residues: CASSTNEQFF. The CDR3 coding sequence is TGTGCCAGCTCTACCAATGAGCAGTTCTTC. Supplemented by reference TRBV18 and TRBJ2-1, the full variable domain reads NAGVMQNPRHLVRRRGQEARLRCSPMKGHSHVYWYRQLPEEGLKFMVYLQKENIIDESGMPKERFSAEFPKEGPSILRIQQVVRGDSAAYFCASSTNEQFFGPGTRLTVL.